What follows are 2 T cell receptor beta chains derived from one specimen sequenced in a study of Ad26.COV2.S vaccination and SARS-CoV-2 variants. Profiled with immunoSEQ multiplex PCR; TCRdb holds only in-frame clones, not every one. The table lists roughly 270,000 clones, approximately 89% of them singletons. The treatment: around 19 received Ad26.COV2.S at low or high dose, single or two shots; roughly 5 received placebo; per-sample allocation not given. On day 63 after the first injection, vaccine and placebo recipients gave samples. Sequenced material: peripheral blood, taken in a trial of Ad26.COV2.S vaccine versus placebo. The receptors here all came from a person between 18 and 60 years old who received the Ad26.COV2.S COVID-19 vaccine or a placebo.

This rearrangement joins TRBV3-1 (or the pseudogene TRBV3-2) to TRBJ1-1; the match to TRBD1 covers 7 bases. The trim removed 1 base at V and 5 bases at J, leaving 4 bases unmatched. CDR3 length: 14 amino acids. Germline-derived CDR1 and CDR2 are LGHDT and YNNKEL (reference sequence). CDR3 residues: CASSQGQGETEAFF. For the CDR3, the DNA is TGTGCCAGCAGCCAAGGCCAGGGGGAAACTGAAGCTTTCTTT.

V usage is TRBV28 and J usage is TRBJ2-7, with 8 bases identical to TRBD1. Unmatched junction bases numbered 5, after V lost 4 bases and J lost 3 bases. This CDR3 spans 14 amino acids. Germline V gives CDR1 MDHEN, CDR2 SYDVKM. The CDR3 protein is CASSSLGQVYEQYF. The CDR3, as DNA: TGTGCCAGCAGTTCCCTGGGACAGGTCTACGAGCAGTACTTC.